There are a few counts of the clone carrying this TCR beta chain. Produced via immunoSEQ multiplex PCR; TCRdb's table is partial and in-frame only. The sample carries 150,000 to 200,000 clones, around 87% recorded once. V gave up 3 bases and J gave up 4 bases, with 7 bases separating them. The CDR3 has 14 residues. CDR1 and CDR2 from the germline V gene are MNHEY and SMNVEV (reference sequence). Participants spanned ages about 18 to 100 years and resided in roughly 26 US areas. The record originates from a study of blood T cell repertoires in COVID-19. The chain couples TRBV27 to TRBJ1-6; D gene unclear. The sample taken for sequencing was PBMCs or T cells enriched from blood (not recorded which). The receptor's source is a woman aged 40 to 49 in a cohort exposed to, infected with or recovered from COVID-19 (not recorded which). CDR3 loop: CASSFQQYNSPLHF. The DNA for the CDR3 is TGTGCCAGCAGTTTCCAACAGTATAATTCACCCCTCCACTTT.